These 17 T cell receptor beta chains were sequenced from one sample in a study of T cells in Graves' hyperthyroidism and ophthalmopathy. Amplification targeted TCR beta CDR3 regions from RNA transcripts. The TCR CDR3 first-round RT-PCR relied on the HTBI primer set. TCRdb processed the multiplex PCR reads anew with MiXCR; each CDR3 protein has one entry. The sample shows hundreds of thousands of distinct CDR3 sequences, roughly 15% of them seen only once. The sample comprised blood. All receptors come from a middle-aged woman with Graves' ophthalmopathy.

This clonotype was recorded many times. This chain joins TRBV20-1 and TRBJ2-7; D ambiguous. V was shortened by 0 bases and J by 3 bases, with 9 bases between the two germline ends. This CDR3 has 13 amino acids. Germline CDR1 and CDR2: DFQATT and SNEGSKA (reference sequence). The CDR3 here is CSARDDRHYEQYF. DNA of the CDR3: TGCAGTGCTAGAGATGACCGACACTACGAGCAGTACTTC.

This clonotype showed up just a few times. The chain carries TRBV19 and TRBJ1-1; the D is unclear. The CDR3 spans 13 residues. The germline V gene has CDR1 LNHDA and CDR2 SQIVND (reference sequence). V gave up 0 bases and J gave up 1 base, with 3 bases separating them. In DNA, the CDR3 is TGTGCCAGTAGTATAGACACGAACACTGAAGCTTTCTTT. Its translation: CASSIDTNTEAFF.

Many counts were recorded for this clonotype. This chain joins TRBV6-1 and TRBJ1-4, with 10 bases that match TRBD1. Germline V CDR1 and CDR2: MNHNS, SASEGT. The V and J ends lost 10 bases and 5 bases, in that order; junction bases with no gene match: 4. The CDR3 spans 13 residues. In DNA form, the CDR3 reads TGTGCCACGCGACAGGGGGCGAATGAAAAACTGTTTTTT. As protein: CATRQGANEKLFF.

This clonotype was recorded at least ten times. The CDR3 region has the DNA TGTGCCAGCACCTACGAACTCAATGAGCAGTTCTTC. Residues: CASTYELNEQFF. This chain connects TRBV6-1 to TRBJ2-1; D is ambiguous. The CDR3 spans 12 residues. V lost 7 bases and J lost 6, with 10 bases in between. Germline V gives CDR1 MNHNS, CDR2 SASEGT.

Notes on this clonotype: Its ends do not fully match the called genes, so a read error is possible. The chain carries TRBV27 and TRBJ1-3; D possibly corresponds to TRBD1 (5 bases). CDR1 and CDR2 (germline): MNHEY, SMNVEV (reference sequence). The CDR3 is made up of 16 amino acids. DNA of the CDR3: TGTGCCAGCAATACCAGTGTGGACATAGCTGGAAACGCCATATATTTT. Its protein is CASNTSVDIAGNAIYF.

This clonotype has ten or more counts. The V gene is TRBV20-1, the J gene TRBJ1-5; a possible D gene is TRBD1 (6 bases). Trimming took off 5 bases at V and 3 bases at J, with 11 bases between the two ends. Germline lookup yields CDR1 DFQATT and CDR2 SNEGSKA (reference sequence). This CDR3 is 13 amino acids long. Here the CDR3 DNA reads TGCAGTGCTGAGGACAGTCCCAATCAGCCCCAGCATTTT. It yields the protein CSAEDSPNQPQHF.

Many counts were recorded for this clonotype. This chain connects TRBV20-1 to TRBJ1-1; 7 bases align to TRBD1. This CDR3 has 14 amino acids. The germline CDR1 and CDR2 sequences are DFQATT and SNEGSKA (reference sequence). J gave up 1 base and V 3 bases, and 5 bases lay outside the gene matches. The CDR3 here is CSASWDRKNTEAFF. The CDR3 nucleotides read TGCAGTGCTAGTTGGGACAGAAAGAACACTGAAGCTTTCTTT.

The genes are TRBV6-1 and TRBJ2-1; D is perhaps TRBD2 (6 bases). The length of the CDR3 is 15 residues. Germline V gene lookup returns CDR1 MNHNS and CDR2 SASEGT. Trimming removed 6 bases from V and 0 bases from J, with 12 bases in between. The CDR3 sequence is CASRGAGSSYNEQFF. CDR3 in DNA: TGTGCCAGCAGGGGAGCGGGCAGCTCCTACAATGAGCAGTTCTTC.

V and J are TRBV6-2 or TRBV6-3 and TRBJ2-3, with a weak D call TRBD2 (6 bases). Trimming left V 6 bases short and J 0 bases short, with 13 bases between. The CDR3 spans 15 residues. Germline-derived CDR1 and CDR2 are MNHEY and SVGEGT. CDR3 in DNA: TGTGCCAGCAGCCCACCCGGGAGAAGCACAGATACGCAGTATTTT. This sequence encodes CASSPPGRSTDTQYF.

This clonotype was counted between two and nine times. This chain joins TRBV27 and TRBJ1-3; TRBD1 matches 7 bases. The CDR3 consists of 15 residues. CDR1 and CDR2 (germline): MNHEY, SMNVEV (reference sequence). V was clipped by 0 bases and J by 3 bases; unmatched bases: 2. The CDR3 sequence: CASSLSRGNGNTIYF. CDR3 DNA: TGTGCCAGCAGTTTATCCAGGGGGAATGGAAACACCATATATTTT.

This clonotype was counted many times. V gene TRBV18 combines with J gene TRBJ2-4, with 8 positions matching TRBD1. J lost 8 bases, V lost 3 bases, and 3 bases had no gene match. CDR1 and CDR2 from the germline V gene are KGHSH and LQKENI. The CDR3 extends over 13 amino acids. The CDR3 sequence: CASSPGQEDIQYF. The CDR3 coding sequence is TGTGCCAGCTCACCGGGACAGGAGGACATTCAGTACTTC. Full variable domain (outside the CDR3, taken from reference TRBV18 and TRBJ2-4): NAGVMQNPRHLVRRRGQEARLRCSPMKGHSHVYWYRQLPEEGLKFMVYLQKENIIDESGMPKERFSAEFPKEGPSILRIQQVVRGDSAAYFCASSPGQEDIQYFGAGTRLSVL.

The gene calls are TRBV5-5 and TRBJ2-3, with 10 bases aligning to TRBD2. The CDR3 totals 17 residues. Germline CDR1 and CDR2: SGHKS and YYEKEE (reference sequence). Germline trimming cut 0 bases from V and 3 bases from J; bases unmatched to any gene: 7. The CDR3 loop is CASSLVGVGLATDTQYF. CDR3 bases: TGTGCCAGCAGCTTGGTTGGGGTGGGACTAGCGACAGATACGCAGTATTTT.

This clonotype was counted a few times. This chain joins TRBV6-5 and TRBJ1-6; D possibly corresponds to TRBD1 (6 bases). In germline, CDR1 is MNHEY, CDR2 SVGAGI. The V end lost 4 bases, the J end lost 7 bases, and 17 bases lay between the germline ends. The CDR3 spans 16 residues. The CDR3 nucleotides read TGTGCCAGCAGTTGCAGGGTCCAGGGGCAGAATTCACCCCTCCACTTT. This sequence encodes CASSCRVQGQNSPLHF.

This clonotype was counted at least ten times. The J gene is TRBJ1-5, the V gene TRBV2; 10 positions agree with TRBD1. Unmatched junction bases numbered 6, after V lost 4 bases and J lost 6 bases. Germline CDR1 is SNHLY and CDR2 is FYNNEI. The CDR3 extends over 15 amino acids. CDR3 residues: CASSGPGQGSQPQHF. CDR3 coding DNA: TGTGCCAGCAGTGGACCGGGACAGGGGAGTCAGCCCCAGCATTTT.

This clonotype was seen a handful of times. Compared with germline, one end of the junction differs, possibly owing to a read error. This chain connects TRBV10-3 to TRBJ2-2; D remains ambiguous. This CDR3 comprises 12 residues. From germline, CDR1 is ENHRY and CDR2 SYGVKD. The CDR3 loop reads CAISESGGAPVF. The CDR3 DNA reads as TGTGCCATCAGTGAGTCGGGCGGTGCCCCCGTTTTT.

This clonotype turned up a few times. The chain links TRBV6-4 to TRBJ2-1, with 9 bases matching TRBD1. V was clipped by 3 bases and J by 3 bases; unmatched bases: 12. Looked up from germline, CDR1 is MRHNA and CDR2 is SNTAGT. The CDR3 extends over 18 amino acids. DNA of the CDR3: TGTGCCAGCAGTGAGTTAGGATGGGGACAGGGAGACTACAATGAGCAGTTCTTC. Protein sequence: CASSELGWGQGDYNEQFF.

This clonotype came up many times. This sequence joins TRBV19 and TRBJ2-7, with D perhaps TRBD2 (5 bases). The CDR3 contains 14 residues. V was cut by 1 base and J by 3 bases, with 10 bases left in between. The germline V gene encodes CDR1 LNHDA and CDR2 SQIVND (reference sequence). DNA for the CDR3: TGTGCCAGTAGTATAGCTCCGGGGAACTACGAGCAGTACTTC. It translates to CASSIAPGNYEQYF.